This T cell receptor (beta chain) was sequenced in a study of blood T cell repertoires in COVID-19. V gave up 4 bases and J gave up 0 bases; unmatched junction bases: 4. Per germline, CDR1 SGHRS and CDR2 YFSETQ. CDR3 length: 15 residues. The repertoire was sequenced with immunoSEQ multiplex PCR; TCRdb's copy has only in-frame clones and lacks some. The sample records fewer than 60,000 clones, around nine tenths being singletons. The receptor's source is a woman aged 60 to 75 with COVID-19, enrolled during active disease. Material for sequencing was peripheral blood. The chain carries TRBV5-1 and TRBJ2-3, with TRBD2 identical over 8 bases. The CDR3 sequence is CASSREGGSTDTQYF. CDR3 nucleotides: TGCGCCAGCAGCCGGGAGGGGGGTAGCACAGATACGCAGTATTTT.